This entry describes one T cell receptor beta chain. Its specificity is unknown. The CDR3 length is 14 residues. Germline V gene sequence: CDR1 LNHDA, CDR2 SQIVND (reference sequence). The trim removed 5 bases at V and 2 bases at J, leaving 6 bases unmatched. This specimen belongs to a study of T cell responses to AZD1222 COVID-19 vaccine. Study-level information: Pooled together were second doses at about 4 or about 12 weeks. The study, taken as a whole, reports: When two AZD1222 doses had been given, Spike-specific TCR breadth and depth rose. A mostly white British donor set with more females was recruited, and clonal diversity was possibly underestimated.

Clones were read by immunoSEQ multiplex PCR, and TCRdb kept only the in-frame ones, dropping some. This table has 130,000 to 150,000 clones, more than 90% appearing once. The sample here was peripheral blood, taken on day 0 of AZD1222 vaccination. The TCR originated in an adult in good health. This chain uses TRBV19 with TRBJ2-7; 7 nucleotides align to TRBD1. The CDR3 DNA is TGTGCCAGTAGTGCCGGACAGGTAACCTACGAGCAGTACTTC. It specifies CASSAGQVTYEQYF.